The rows below give T cell receptor beta chains drawn from one sample of a study of blood T cell repertoires in COVID-19. TCRdb's copy holds only in-frame clones and misses some; the assay was immunoSEQ multiplex PCR. The sample holds about 120,000 clones, about 90% seen once. The specimen was peripheral blood. The receptors shown here come from an older woman with COVID-19, enrolled during active disease. Both conserved end residues are part of each CDR3. The order of the fields is V gene, clone size, J gene, D gene, CDR3 protein, CDR3 DNA. The D gene is left open where the match is weak. The size of a clone is reported for some rows only, either as once, few or many, or as a class for expanded clones.

v_gene: TRBV13
abundance: .
j_gene: TRBJ2-3
d_gene: TRBD1
CDR3aa: CASSLPGQGGDTQYF
CDR3nt: TGTGCCAGCAGCTTACCCGGACAGGGTGGAGATACGCAGTATTTT

v_gene: TRBV2
abundance: .
j_gene: TRBJ2-7
d_gene: .
CDR3aa: CASSGLLVYEQYF
CDR3nt: TGTGCCAGCAGTGGTCTACTTGTTTACGAGCAGTACTTC

v_gene: TRBV4-3
abundance: .
j_gene: TRBJ2-1
d_gene: .
CDR3aa: CASSQEGAWTEQFF
CDR3nt: TGCGCCAGCAGCCAAGAGGGGGCCTGGACTGAGCAGTTCTTC

v_gene: TRBV25-1
abundance: .
j_gene: TRBJ1-1
d_gene: .
CDR3aa: CASRIKSRETRGAFF
CDR3nt: TGTGCCAGCAGAATTAAATCCCGGGAAACTAGAGGAGCTTTCTTT

v_gene: TRBV5-1
abundance: .
j_gene: TRBJ2-3
d_gene: TRBD2
CDR3aa: CASSLQLAGSGTDTQYF
CDR3nt: TGCGCCAGCAGCTTGCAGTTAGCGGGGTCTGGCACAGATACGCAGTATTTT

v_gene: TRBV28
abundance: .
j_gene: TRBJ1-6
d_gene: .
CDR3aa: CASSPSAGAGYNSPLHF
CDR3nt: TGTGCCAGCAGTCCCTCAGCGGGGGCTGGATATAATTCACCCCTCCACTTT

v_gene: TRBV5-1
abundance: .
j_gene: TRBJ2-7
d_gene: .
CDR3aa: CASSIGSSYEQYF
CDR3nt: TGCGCCAGCAGCATCGGGAGCTCCTACGAGCAGTACTTC

v_gene: TRBV10-3
abundance: .
j_gene: TRBJ2-3
d_gene: .
CDR3aa: CAISKTAPDTQYF
CDR3nt: TGTGCCATCAGCAAGACTGCCCCAGATACGCAGTATTTT

v_gene: TRBV19
abundance: .
j_gene: TRBJ2-1
d_gene: TRBD2
CDR3aa: CASLGTSGVPFF
CDR3nt: TGTGCCAGCTTAGGGACTAGCGGGGTTCCGTTCTTC

v_gene: TRBV3-1/TRBV3-2
abundance: .
j_gene: TRBJ1-2
d_gene: .
CDR3aa: CASSQEVQNNYGYTF
CDR3nt: TGTGCCAGCAGCCAAGAGGTTCAGAATAACTATGGCTACACCTTC

v_gene: TRBV6-1
abundance: once
j_gene: TRBJ1-1
d_gene: .
CDR3aa: CASSESGYTEAFF
CDR3nt: TGTGCCAGCAGTGAGTCAGGCTACACTGAAGCTTTCTTT

v_gene: TRBV19
abundance: .
j_gene: TRBJ2-6
d_gene: .
CDR3aa: CATEGASSSSGANVLTF
CDR3nt: TGTGCTACAGAAGGGGCGTCGAGTTCCTCTGGGGCCAACGTCCTGACTTTC

v_gene: TRBV4-2
abundance: .
j_gene: TRBJ2-3
d_gene: .
CDR3aa: CASSQENGGTDTQYF
CDR3nt: TGTGCCAGCAGCCAAGAAAACGGGGGCACAGATACGCAGTATTTT

v_gene: TRBV7-2
abundance: .
j_gene: TRBJ1-2
d_gene: .
CDR3aa: CASSLYQGNYGYTF
CDR3nt: TGTGCCAGCAGCTTATATCAGGGCAACTATGGCTACACCTTC

v_gene: TRBV28
abundance: once
j_gene: TRBJ2-7
d_gene: .
CDR3aa: CASSLSREQYF
CDR3nt: TGTGCCAGCAGTTTGAGTCGGGAGCAGTACTTC

v_gene: TRBV14
abundance: few
j_gene: TRBJ1-1
d_gene: .
CDR3aa: CASSQGGVPGSEAFF
CDR3nt: TGTGCCAGCAGCCAAGGGGGCGTGCCCGGTTCTGAAGCTTTCTTT

v_gene: TRBV6-6
abundance: .
j_gene: TRBJ1-2
d_gene: .
CDR3aa: CASSYSGGRNYGYTF
CDR3nt: TGTGCCAGCAGTTACTCCGGCGGGAGAAACTATGGCTACACCTTC

v_gene: TRBV10-2
abundance: .
j_gene: TRBJ2-7
d_gene: .
CDR3aa: CATNMNKIGGYF
CDR3nt: TGCGCCACCAACATGAACAAAATCGGAGGGTACTTC

v_gene: TRBV5-5
abundance: .
j_gene: TRBJ1-1
d_gene: .
CDR3aa: CASSAHSNTEAFF
CDR3nt: TGTGCCAGCAGCGCGCATAGTAACACTGAAGCTTTCTTT

v_gene: TRBV9
abundance: .
j_gene: TRBJ2-6
d_gene: TRBD1
CDR3aa: CASSRTPGQGAYGANVLTF
CDR3nt: TGTGCCAGCAGCCGGACGCCGGGACAGGGGGCGTATGGGGCCAACGTCCTGACTTTC

v_gene: TRBV19
abundance: few
j_gene: TRBJ2-6
d_gene: TRBD2
CDR3aa: CASSPGGGANVLTF
CDR3nt: TGTGCCAGTAGTCCGGGGGGTGGGGCCAACGTCCTGACTTTC

v_gene: TRBV9
abundance: .
j_gene: TRBJ2-5
d_gene: TRBD2
CDR3aa: CASKPGGGPQETQYF
CDR3nt: TGTGCCAGCAAGCCAGGCGGGGGGCCTCAAGAGACCCAGTACTTC

v_gene: TRBV19
abundance: .
j_gene: TRBJ1-2
d_gene: .
CDR3aa: CASTQGWVGYTF
CDR3nt: TGTGCCAGTACCCAGGGGTGGGTTGGCTACACCTTC

v_gene: TRBV7-2
abundance: few
j_gene: TRBJ1-1
d_gene: .
CDR3aa: CASSLGSTEAFF
CDR3nt: TGTGCCAGCAGCTTAGGCAGCACTGAAGCTTTCTTT

v_gene: TRBV5-1
abundance: .
j_gene: TRBJ1-2
d_gene: TRBD1
CDR3aa: CASSLGQGGGYGYTF
CDR3nt: TGCGCCAGCAGCTTGGGACAGGGAGGAGGGTATGGCTACACCTTC

v_gene: TRBV7-2
abundance: once
j_gene: TRBJ1-6
d_gene: .
CDR3aa: CASSPRGVSYNSPLHF
CDR3nt: TGTGCCAGCAGCCCCAGGGGAGTCTCCTATAATTCACCCCTCCACTTT

v_gene: TRBV18
abundance: .
j_gene: TRBJ1-5
d_gene: TRBD1
CDR3aa: CASSPPDRGWDNQPQHF
CDR3nt: TGTGCCAGCTCACCACCGGACAGGGGATGGGACAATCAGCCCCAGCATTTT

v_gene: TRBV5-5
abundance: .
j_gene: TRBJ1-3
d_gene: .
CDR3aa: CASSLAGRNTIYF
CDR3nt: TGTGCCAGCAGCTTGGCCGGTAGAAACACCATATATTTT

v_gene: TRBV6-1
abundance: .
j_gene: TRBJ2-5
d_gene: TRBD2
CDR3aa: CASSEAFERGSQETQYF
CDR3nt: TGTGCCAGCAGTGAAGCCTTCGAGCGGGGGTCCCAAGAGACCCAGTACTTC

v_gene: TRBV29-1
abundance: .
j_gene: TRBJ1-4
d_gene: .
CDR3aa: CSVRQTLNEKLFF
CDR3nt: TGCAGCGTGAGACAGACACTTAATGAAAAACTGTTTTTT

v_gene: TRBV9
abundance: .
j_gene: TRBJ2-7
d_gene: TRBD1
CDR3aa: CASSGTQGEQYF
CDR3nt: TGTGCCAGCAGCGGGACACAGGGGGAGCAGTACTTC

v_gene: TRBV6-6
abundance: .
j_gene: TRBJ2-1
d_gene: .
CDR3aa: CASTQGGPNEQFF
CDR3nt: TGTGCCAGCACTCAGGGAGGCCCAAATGAGCAGTTCTTC

v_gene: TRBV6-5
abundance: .
j_gene: TRBJ2-7
d_gene: TRBD1
CDR3aa: CASTEPGTGAYEQYF
CDR3nt: TGTGCCAGCACGGAACCCGGGACAGGGGCCTACGAGCAGTACTTC

v_gene: TRBV7-2
abundance: .
j_gene: TRBJ2-2
d_gene: .
CDR3aa: CASSLTTVKTGELFF
CDR3nt: TGTGCCAGCAGCTTAACGACTGTCAAGACCGGGGAGCTGTTTTTT

v_gene: TRBV30
abundance: once
j_gene: TRBJ1-6
d_gene: .
CDR3aa: CAWSPGVWDSPLHF
CDR3nt: TGTGCCTGGAGTCCGGGGGTATGGGATTCACCCCTCCACTTT

v_gene: TRBV7-8
abundance: .
j_gene: TRBJ2-5
d_gene: .
CDR3aa: CASSRGTGIKMETQYF
CDR3nt: TGTGCCAGCAGCCGCGGTACGGGGATCAAAATGGAGACCCAGTACTTC

v_gene: TRBV5-5
abundance: .
j_gene: TRBJ2-5
d_gene: .
CDR3aa: CASSFEQETQYF
CDR3nt: TGTGCCAGCAGCTTTGAGCAAGAGACCCAGTACTTC

v_gene: TRBV19
abundance: .
j_gene: TRBJ2-1
d_gene: .
CDR3aa: CASRSRTDGRGNEQFF
CDR3nt: TGTGCCAGTAGATCTCGGACAGACGGGCGTGGCAATGAGCAGTTCTTC

v_gene: TRBV7-3
abundance: .
j_gene: TRBJ2-7
d_gene: .
CDR3aa: CASSLTSINEQYF
CDR3nt: TGTGCCAGCAGCTTAACTAGCATCAACGAGCAGTACTTC

v_gene: TRBV11-3
abundance: .
j_gene: TRBJ1-1
d_gene: .
CDR3aa: CASSTNMNTEAFF
CDR3nt: TGTGCCAGCAGCACTAATATGAACACTGAAGCTTTCTTT

v_gene: TRBV30
abundance: .
j_gene: TRBJ1-1
d_gene: .
CDR3aa: CAWDVVGTWTMNTEAFF
CDR3nt: TGTGCCTGGGACGTTGTGGGGACATGGACGATGAACACTGAAGCTTTCTTT

v_gene: TRBV6-4
abundance: .
j_gene: TRBJ1-2
d_gene: .
CDR3aa: CASSDMGRGREAYGYTF
CDR3nt: TGTGCCAGCAGTGATATGGGAAGGGGGAGGGAGGCCTATGGCTACACCTTC

v_gene: TRBV7-2
abundance: .
j_gene: TRBJ2-5
d_gene: .
CDR3aa: CASSIYREETQYF
CDR3nt: TGTGCCAGCAGCATCTACAGGGAGGAGACCCAGTACTTC

v_gene: TRBV5-1
abundance: .
j_gene: TRBJ2-2
d_gene: TRBD1
CDR3aa: CASSLAPLNRGAAGELFF
CDR3nt: TGCGCCAGCAGCTTGGCCCCTCTAAACAGGGGAGCGGCCGGGGAGCTGTTTTTT

v_gene: TRBV18
abundance: .
j_gene: TRBJ1-4
d_gene: TRBD1
CDR3aa: CASSPDRDSNEKLFF
CDR3nt: TGTGCCAGCTCACCAGACAGGGATTCTAATGAAAAACTGTTTTTT

v_gene: TRBV6-5
abundance: .
j_gene: TRBJ1-6
d_gene: .
CDR3aa: CASSYGGNNSPLHF
CDR3nt: TGTGCCAGCAGTTACGGAGGGAATAATTCACCCCTCCACTTT

v_gene: TRBV2
abundance: .
j_gene: TRBJ2-5
d_gene: TRBD1
CDR3aa: CASSEASLRDRGRVTQYF
CDR3nt: TGTGCCAGCAGTGAAGCCTCCCTCCGGGACAGGGGGCGAGTGACCCAGTACTTC

v_gene: TRBV3-1/TRBV3-2
abundance: .
j_gene: TRBJ1-2
d_gene: TRBD1
CDR3aa: CASTPQGTDGWGYTF
CDR3nt: TGTGCCAGCACCCCCCAAGGGACAGACGGATGGGGCTACACCTTC